This T cell receptor (beta chain) comes out of a study of T cell repertoires in cytomegalovirus infection. Study results and caveats: Dominating the ex vivo response were HLA-C-restricted CMV-specific TCR beta clonotypes.

The CDR3 is 14 amino acids. Germline lookup yields CDR1 SGHAT and CDR2 FQNNGV. V was pared by 5 bases and J by 3 bases, with 13 bases between. A few counts support this clonotype. The antigen is not known. Each CDR3 protein is one row after TCRdb ran MiXCR on the reads. The sample lists just under 500,000 distinct CDR3 sequences, about 33% occurring once. Material: cultured PBMCs, obtained from culture after CMV antigen stimulation. The gene calls are TRBV11-2 and TRBJ1-1; possible D gene TRBD1, 5 bases. The origin of this receptor is a human donor in good health (CMV status not recorded). Some clones in this sample may be carry-over from other donors' samples. CDR3 coding DNA: TGTGCCAGCAGCAGAAGTCGACAGCACACTGAAGCTTTCTTT. It encodes CASSRSRQHTEAFF.